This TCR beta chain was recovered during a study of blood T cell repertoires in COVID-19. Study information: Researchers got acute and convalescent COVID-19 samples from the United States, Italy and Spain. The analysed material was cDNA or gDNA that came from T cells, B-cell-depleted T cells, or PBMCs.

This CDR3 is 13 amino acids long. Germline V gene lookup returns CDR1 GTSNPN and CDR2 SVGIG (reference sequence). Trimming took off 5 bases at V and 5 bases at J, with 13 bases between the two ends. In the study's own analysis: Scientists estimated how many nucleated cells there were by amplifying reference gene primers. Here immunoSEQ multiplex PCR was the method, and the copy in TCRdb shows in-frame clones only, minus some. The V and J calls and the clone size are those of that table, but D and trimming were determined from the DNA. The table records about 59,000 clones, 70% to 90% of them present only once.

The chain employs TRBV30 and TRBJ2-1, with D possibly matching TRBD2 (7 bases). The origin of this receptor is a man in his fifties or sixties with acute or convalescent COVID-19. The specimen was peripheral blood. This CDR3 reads CAWAKGGHNEQFF. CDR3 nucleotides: TGTGCCTGGGCCAAGGGGGGGCACAATGAGCAGTTCTTC.